This T cell receptor beta chain stems from a study of OX40 agonist ivuxolimab in advanced cancers. Patients were excluded for autoimmune disease history or systemic immunosuppression. This clone was detected a few times. Using immunoSEQ multiplex PCR, the repertoire was profiled, and TCRdb retains in-frame clones only, with some absent. This table has 11,000 to 15,000 clones, about 94% appearing once. The CDR3 is 11 amino acids. V was pared by 8 bases and J by 4 bases, with 6 bases between. Per the germline V gene, CDR1 is MGHDK and CDR2 is SYGVNS. The starting material was CD4+ or CD8+ T cells sorted from blood, obtained in a trial of the OX40 agonist ivuxolimab. The V and J genes are TRBV25-1 and TRBJ1-5; D remains ambiguous. The receptor was derived from an adult with an advanced solid tumor such as melanoma, head and neck, liver or kidney cancer. The CDR3, as DNA: TGTGCCAGCGGTTCGAATCAGCCCCAGCATTTT. Translated: CASGSNQPQHF.